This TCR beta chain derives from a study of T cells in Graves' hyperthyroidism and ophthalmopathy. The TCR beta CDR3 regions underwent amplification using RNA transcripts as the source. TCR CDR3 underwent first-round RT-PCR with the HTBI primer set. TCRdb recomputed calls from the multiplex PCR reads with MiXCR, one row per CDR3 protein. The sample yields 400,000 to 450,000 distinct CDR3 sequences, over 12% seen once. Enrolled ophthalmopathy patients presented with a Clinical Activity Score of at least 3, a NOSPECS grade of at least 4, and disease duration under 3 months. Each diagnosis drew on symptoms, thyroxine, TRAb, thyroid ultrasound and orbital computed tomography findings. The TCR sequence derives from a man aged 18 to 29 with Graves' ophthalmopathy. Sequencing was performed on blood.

In DNA form, the CDR3 reads TGTGCCAGCAGTTACTTCAGGAACACTGAAGCTTTCTTT. It specifies CASSYFRNTEAFF. The gene calls are TRBV6-5 and TRBJ1-1; D call uncertain. Germline V gene sequence: CDR1 MNHEY, CDR2 SVGAGI. The ends were cut back, 1 base at V and 1 base at J, with 4 bases in the middle. This CDR3 comprises 13 residues.